Below are 17 T cell receptor beta chains sequenced from a single sample in a study of CD8+ T cells in alopecia areata. In each case, RNA was isolated and then reverse transcribed into cDNA as the sequencing template. Only in-frame clones appear in the TCRdb table, and some are missing; sequencing was by immunoSEQ multiplex PCR. The profile shows some 180,000 clones, more than 55% of them singletons. Sequencing was performed on CD8+ T cells sorted from blood. Receptors originate from a human donor in good health.

The CDR3 coding sequence is TGCGCCAGCAGCCTCTCTGGGGCCGATGGCTACACCTTC. It is translated as CASSLSGADGYTF. The chain combines TRBV4-1 with TRBJ1-2, with a tentative D call TRBD1 (5 bases). Germline V CDR1 and CDR2: MGHRA, YSYEKL. Trimming took 4 bases from V and 6 from J, leaving 12 bases between them. The CDR3 contains 13 residues.

V and J are TRBV27 and TRBJ1-5, with D unclear. The CDR3 spans 14 residues. Germline V gene data show CDR1 as MNHEY and CDR2 as SMNVEV (reference sequence). The V gene lost 2 bases and the J gene lost 2 bases, with 7 bases spanning the gap. The DNA for the CDR3 is TGTGCCAGCAGTTTAGGGTGGGGCAATCAGCCCCAGCATTTT. Protein: CASSLGWGNQPQHF.

The V and J genes are TRBV5-1 and TRBJ2-7; D possibly corresponds to TRBD2 (6 bases). The germline V and J ends were trimmed by 0 bases and 7 bases, with 20 bases remaining between them. This CDR3 has 16 residues. The germline gives CDR1 SGHRS, CDR2 YFSETQ. The CDR3 here is CASSLALWGDGGEQYF. The CDR3 DNA reads TGCGCCAGCAGCTTGGCCCTCTGGGGAGACGGGGGAGAGCAGTACTTC.

There are a few counts of this clone. V is TRBV2 and J is TRBJ2-3; the D gene is possibly TRBD1 (5 bases). V shed 0 bases and J shed 4 bases, with 11 bases lying between them. The CDR3 is 15 amino acids. The germline V gene has CDR1 SNHLY and CDR2 FYNNEI. CDR3 sequence reads: CASSEAPRGSDTQYF. The CDR3 DNA sequence: TGTGCCAGCAGTGAAGCACCTAGGGGCTCAGATACGCAGTATTTT.

The chain links TRBV29-1 to TRBJ2-7; D remains unclear. Per the germline V gene, CDR1 is SQVTM and CDR2 is ANQGSEA. Deletions cut 4 bases from V and 5 bases from J, with 15 bases between. The CDR3 length is 13 residues. CDR3 residues: CSVVPPDRDEQYF. CDR3 in DNA: TGCAGCGTTGTTCCCCCCGATAGAGACGAGCAGTACTTC.

Comments on this clone: The identical CDR3 is also encoded by other nucleotide sequences in the sample. This rearrangement joins TRBV9 to TRBJ2-5, with D possibly being TRBD2 (6 bases). Germline CDR1 is SGDLS and CDR2 is YYNGEE. The CDR3 sequence is 14 residues long. V lost 1 base and J 4 bases, leaving 11 bases between the germline ends. CDR3 in amino acids: CASSVSGGSETQYF. Here the CDR3 DNA reads TGTGCCAGCAGCGTATCCGGGGGATCAGAGACCCAGTACTTC.

The chain joins TRBV14 to TRBJ2-5; the D call may be TRBD1 or TRBD2 (6 bases each). The CDR3 length is 16 residues. Germline V gene data show CDR1 as SGHDN and CDR2 as FVKESK. Trimming pared 5 bases from V and 1 base from J, leaving 17 bases between. CDR3 protein: CASSGGGHSTQETQYF. CDR3 bases: TGTGCCAGCAGCGGAGGGGGACACTCAACCCAAGAGACCCAGTACTTC.

This clone appeared a few times. This chain uses TRBV6-5 with TRBJ2-4, with D possibly matching TRBD2 (5 bases). CDR3 length: 12 residues. Germline CDR1 MNHEY, CDR2 SVGAGI. Between the trimmed V and J ends, which lost 6 bases and 10 bases, there was a span of 13 bases. CDR3 DNA sequence: TGTGCCAGCAGCCCCGGGGTCGGTATTCAGTACTTC. Translated, it gives CASSPGVGIQYF.

This chain connects TRBV5-1 to TRBJ2-1; D not certain. Germline CDR1 is SGHRS and CDR2 is YFSETQ. This CDR3 is 13 amino acids long. The V and J ends lost 3 bases and 8 bases respectively, with 12 bases between them. CDR3 loop: CASSWAGGHEQFF. CDR3 coding DNA: TGCGCCAGCAGCTGGGCCGGCGGTCATGAGCAGTTCTTC. Filled out from reference TRBV5-1 and TRBJ2-1, the complete variable domain reads KAGVTQTPRYLIKTRGQQVTLSCSPISGHRSVSWYQQTPGQGLQFLFEYFSETQRNKGNFPGRFSGRQFSNSRSEMNVSTLELGDSALYLCASSWAGGHEQFFGPGTRLTVL.

The CDR3 spells CASSSLLGQHYEQYF. Here the CDR3 DNA reads TGTGCCAGCAGTTCACTCCTGGGACAGCACTACGAGCAGTACTTC. V is TRBV6-5 and J is TRBJ2-7, with TRBD1 matching 7 bases. Trimming cost V 4 bases and J 3 bases; bases outside gene matches: 9. The CDR3 spans 15 residues. The germline V gene has CDR1 MNHEY and CDR2 SVGAGI.

This clone was detected a few times. This rearrangement joins TRBV7-9 to TRBJ2-1; TRBD2 aligns across 9 bases. After removal of 5 bases from V and 3 bases from J, the junction contained 2 bases not matched to a gene. This CDR3 contains 14 residues. The germline V gene has CDR1 SEHNR and CDR2 FQNEAQ (reference sequence). Here the CDR3 DNA reads TGTGCCAGCAGCGGGACTAGCAGCTACAATGAGCAGTTCTTC. Protein sequence: CASSGTSSYNEQFF. Together with reference TRBV7-9 and TRBJ2-1, the CDR3 gives the full variable domain: DTGVSQNPRHKITKRGQNVTFRCDPISEHNRLYWYRQTLGQGPEFLTYFQNEAQLEKSRLLSDRFSAERPKGSFSTLEIQRTEQGDSAMYLCASSGTSSYNEQFFGPGTRLTVL.

The chain is built from TRBV5-1 and TRBJ2-1; 11 bases align to TRBD2. This CDR3 is 14 amino acids long. J gave up 15 bases and V 3 bases, and 11 bases lay outside the gene matches. From germline, CDR1 is SGHRS and CDR2 YFSETQ. CDR3: CASSSTSGEGIGFF. The CDR3 nucleotides read TGCGCCAGCAGCTCGACTAGCGGGGAAGGGATAGGGTTCTTC.

This clone has a handful of counts. This sequence joins TRBV15 and TRBJ1-2; D possibly corresponds to TRBD1 (5 bases). Germline lookup yields CDR1 LNHNV and CDR2 YYDKDF (reference sequence). V was shortened by 0 bases and J by 6 bases, with 11 bases between the two germline ends. This CDR3 is built from 14 residues. The CDR3 is CATSREGGSDGYTF. CDR3 nucleotides: TGTGCCACCAGCAGAGAGGGGGGTTCGGATGGCTACACCTTC.

This chain uses TRBV29-1 with TRBJ1-2; D uncertain. Germline assignment: CDR1 SQVTM and CDR2 ANQGSEA. V was shortened by 8 bases and J by 2 bases, with 12 bases between the two germline ends. The CDR3 has 12 residues. CDR3 in DNA: TGCAGCTTCCAGGCGACGAACTATGGCTACACCTTC. This codes for CSFQATNYGYTF.

This clone was observed at least ten times. The chain is built from TRBV27 and TRBJ2-7; D not resolved. The CDR3 is 13 residues long. From germline, CDR1 is MNHEY and CDR2 SMNVEV (reference sequence). V was pared by 4 bases and J by 0 bases, with 7 bases between. The CDR3 region is CASSWQVSYEQYF. CDR3 nucleotide sequence: TGTGCCAGCAGTTGGCAGGTCTCCTACGAGCAGTACTTC.

This clone was observed a few times. This rearrangement joins TRBV28 to TRBJ2-7, with 10 bases fitting TRBD2. This CDR3 is built from 15 residues. CDR1 MDHEN and CDR2 SYDVKM come from the germline V gene. Losses at the gene ends were 6 bases for V and 2 bases for J; bases not matched to a gene: 7. In DNA form, the CDR3 reads TGTGCCAGCAGACCAGCGGGGGGGTTCCCCTACGAGCAGTACTTC. This encodes CASRPAGGFPYEQYF.

The CDR3 is CASSMDRIGYTF. The CDR3 DNA follows: TGTGCCAGCAGCATGGACAGGATTGGCTACACCTTC. The chain carries TRBV5-6 and TRBJ1-2; 7 bases map to TRBD1. CDR1 SGHDT and CDR2 YYEEEE come from the germline V gene. The CDR3 is made up of 12 amino acids. V trimming: 4 bases; J trimming: 7 bases; junction bases outside the gene matches: 4.